This entry lists 32 T cell receptor beta chains sequenced from one sample in a study of T-cell reconstitution after alpha-beta-depleted transplantation in children. The TCRbeta library was prepared with unique molecular identifiers. TCRdb processed the PCR reads anew with MiXCR; each CDR3 protein has one entry. This sample carries around 490,000 distinct CDR3 sequences, about an eighth of them seen once, and the ten largest clones take 14%. The sequences come from PBMCs, mostly from graft donor cells, collected 180 days after TCRalphabeta/CD19-depleted stem cell transplant. The receptors were sampled from a female patient aged 2 to 10 who had a stem cell transplant for aplastic anemia, so the T cells may come from the graft donor.

This clonotype was observed a handful of times. The chain is built from TRBV12-5 and TRBJ2-5, with TRBD2 identical over 7 bases. The CDR3 contains 14 residues. Germline CDR1 LGHNT, CDR2 FRNRAP. With 5 bases clipped from V and 5 bases from J, the junction kept 8 bases outside the gene matches. In DNA, the CDR3 is TGTGCTAGTGGTCCCGGGGGGATCGAGGAGACCCAGTACTTC. Translation: CASGPGGIEETQYF.

CDR3 amino acids: CASSLALGSNTGELFF. Written as DNA, the CDR3 is TGTGCCAGCAGCTTAGCGCTGGGTTCCAACACCGGGGAGCTGTTTTTT. This rearrangement joins TRBV7-9 to TRBJ2-2; no definite D call. Trimming took 0 bases from V and 2 from J, leaving 10 bases between them. Germline CDR1 is SEHNR and CDR2 is FQNEAQ (reference sequence). This CDR3 spans 16 amino acids.

The chain couples TRBV5-1 to TRBJ2-7; D is ambiguous. The V and J ends lost 7 bases and 2 bases respectively, with 19 bases between them. CDR1 is SGHRS, CDR2 YFSETQ, per germline. The CDR3 length is 15 residues. CDR3 residues: CASRYDSTIPYEQYF. The CDR3 DNA sequence: TGCGCCAGCCGCTATGATTCCACAATCCCCTACGAGCAGTACTTC.

V and J are TRBV4-1 and TRBJ2-7; D perhaps matches TRBD1 (6 bases). With 4 bases removed from V and 2 bases from J, the gap between germline ends came to 18 bases. The CDR3 extends over 16 amino acids. Germline lookup yields CDR1 MGHRA and CDR2 YSYEKL. This CDR3 reads CASSPTGFGVPYEQYV. CDR3 bases: TGCGCCAGCAGCCCCACAGGGTTCGGGGTGCCCTACGAGCAGTACGTC.

Only a few counts were recorded for this clonotype. V is TRBV4-2 and J is TRBJ2-5, with 13 bases aligning to TRBD2. V trimming: 6 bases; J trimming: 3 bases; junction bases outside the gene matches: 4. Germline V gene lookup returns CDR1 LGHNA and CDR2 YNFKEQ. The CDR3 is 15 residues long. The CDR3 spells CASSRTSGSKETQYF. The CDR3 DNA is TGTGCCAGCAGTCGGACTAGCGGGAGCAAAGAGACCCAGTACTTC.

The chain couples TRBV12-3 or TRBV12-4 to TRBJ2-3; 15 bases fit TRBD2. This CDR3 has 18 residues. V was pared by 6 bases and J by 2 bases, with 9 bases of the junction left unmatched. The CDR3 sequence: CASRGTSGRTATTDTQYF. The CDR3 DNA is TGTGCCAGCAGGGGGACTAGCGGGAGGACCGCCACCACAGATACGCAGTATTTT.

This clonotype came up many times. This sequence joins TRBV12-3 or TRBV12-4 and TRBJ2-1; 9 bases match TRBD2. The CDR3 length is 16 residues. The junction had 18 bases not matched to a gene; V was cut back by 5 bases and J by 13 bases. The CDR3 DNA reads TGTGCCAGCAGTCTATCTAGCGGGAATTTTGGGTTTGAACAGTTCTTC. Amino acid sequence: CASSLSSGNFGFEQFF.

This clonotype showed up just a few times. The V call is TRBV12-3 or TRBV12-4, the J call TRBJ2-6, with TRBD1 matching 8 bases. The length of the CDR3 is 16 residues. With 5 bases clipped from V and 4 bases from J, the junction kept 7 bases outside the gene matches. The chain's CDR3 is CASSPTGVYGANVLTF. CDR3 DNA: TGTGCCAGCAGTCCGACAGGGGTTTACGGGGCCAACGTCCTGACTTTC.

This chain joins TRBV28 and TRBJ2-7, with D unresolved. Germline CDR1 is MDHEN and CDR2 is SYDVKM. CDR3 length equals 10 residues. V shed 8 bases and J shed 3 bases, with 5 bases lying between them. In nucleotides, the CDR3 is TGTGCCAGCGGGATCTACGAGCAGTACTTC. The encoded protein is CASGIYEQYF.

This clonotype was seen ten or more times. V usage is TRBV4-3 and J usage is TRBJ2-2; 13 bases map to TRBD2. The CDR3 totals 17 residues. Germline values: CDR1 LGHNA, CDR2 YSLEER. V trimming: 1 base; J trimming: 6 bases; junction bases outside the gene matches: 5. The CDR3 region is CASSQVGTSGTSGELFF. The CDR3 DNA reads as TGCGCCAGCAGCCAAGTCGGGACTAGCGGGACGTCCGGGGAGCTGTTTTTT.

This clonotype came up a few times. This chain links TRBV10-3 with TRBJ2-4, with TRBD1 matching 8 bases. The germline gives CDR1 ENHRY, CDR2 SYGVKD. The trim removed 7 bases at V and 0 bases at J, leaving 11 bases unmatched. The CDR3 contains 17 residues. The CDR3 DNA sequence: TGTGCCATCAATCGACAGGGGACCCAACTAGCCAAAAACATTCAGTACTTC. Its protein is CAINRQGTQLAKNIQYF.

The V and J genes are TRBV7-2 and TRBJ2-3, with TRBD1 matching over 7 bases. There are 15 residues in the CDR3. Per germline, CDR1 SGHTA and CDR2 FQGNSA. V was clipped by 5 bases and J by 2 bases; unmatched bases: 7. The CDR3 coding sequence is TGTGCCAGCAGCGCGTGGACAGGACCCACAGATACGCAGTATTTT. It yields the protein CASSAWTGPTDTQYF.

The sample holds many counts of this clonotype. V is TRBV4-3 and J is TRBJ1-5; TRBD1 is a possible D gene (5 bases). The V end lost 0 bases, the J end lost 2 bases, and 11 bases lay between the germline ends. CDR1 is LGHNA and CDR2 is YSLEER in the germline V gene. This CDR3 has 16 amino acids. The DNA of the CDR3 is TGCGCCAGCAGCCAAGATTGGGGCAGAGGCAATCAGCCCCAGCATTTT. Translation gives CASSQDWGRGNQPQHF.

This clonotype has more than one count but fewer than ten. The chain recombines TRBV5-4 with TRBJ2-1; 13 bases fit TRBD2. Germline V gene lookup returns CDR1 SGHNT and CDR2 YYREEE (reference sequence). This CDR3 is built from 19 residues. The J segment lost 7 bases and the V segment lost 3 bases, leaving 16 bases of the junction unmatched. Here the CDR3 reads CASSSFGGSTSGRLNEQFF. In nucleotides, the CDR3 is TGTGCCAGCAGCTCGTTCGGGGGGTCGACTAGCGGGAGGTTGAATGAGCAGTTCTTC.

The V gene is TRBV7-2, the J gene TRBJ1-6, with 7 nucleotides matching TRBD1. This CDR3 has 16 residues. Germline loops: CDR1 SGHTA, CDR2 FQGNSA. The V gene end was trimmed by 5 bases and the J gene end by 0 bases; junction bases not matched to a gene: 4. In DNA, the CDR3 is TGTGCCAGCAGCGCTTGGGACAGCTCCTATAATTCACCCCTCCACTTT. As protein: CASSAWDSSYNSPLHF. The full variable domain, with the rest looked up from reference TRBV7-2 and TRBJ1-6, is GAGVSQSPSNKVTEKGKDVELRCDPISGHTALYWYRQSLGQGLEFLIYFQGNSAPDKSGLPSDRFSAERTGGSVSTLTIQRTQQEDSAVYLCASSAWDSSYNSPLHFGNGTRLTVT.

In its sample, this clonotype was seen a few times. V usage is TRBV7-6 and J usage is TRBJ2-7; TRBD2 is a possible D gene (5 bases). CDR3 length: 13 amino acids. Trimming stripped 4 bases from V and 6 bases from J, with 13 bases between. Germline lookup yields CDR1 SGHVS and CDR2 FNYEAQ. The CDR3 here is CASSSAAGSEQYF. The CDR3 region has the DNA TGTGCCAGCAGCTCCGCGGCGGGTTCCGAGCAGTACTTC.

This clonotype has only a few counts. The V gene is TRBV6-5, the J gene TRBJ1-1; weak D call: TRBD1 (6 bases). In germline, CDR1 is MNHEY, CDR2 SVGAGI. V dropped 2 bases and J dropped 0 bases, with 10 bases sitting between them. The CDR3 length is 15 residues. CDR3 amino acids: CASSYDRFMNTEAFF. The CDR3 region has the DNA TGTGCCAGCAGTTACGACAGGTTCATGAACACTGAAGCTTTCTTT.

This clonotype was counted only a few times. As DNA, the CDR3 is TGTGCCAGCAGTAGGGAGCGGGAGGCCTCCTACGAGCAGTACTTC. Translation: CASSREREASYEQYF. V gene TRBV7-6 combines with J gene TRBJ2-7; 9 bases map to TRBD2. CDR1 is SGHVS, CDR2 FNYEAQ, per germline. J gave up 0 bases and V 6 bases, and 6 bases lay outside the gene matches. This CDR3 has 15 residues.

The chain joins TRBV4-3 to TRBJ1-1; perhaps TRBD1 as D (5 bases). Germline CDR1 is LGHNA and CDR2 is YSLEER. V shed 0 bases and J shed 1 base, with 9 bases lying between them. The CDR3 extends over 15 amino acids. The CDR3 loop reads CASSQDVGTNTEAFF. Here the CDR3 DNA reads TGCGCCAGCAGCCAAGATGTCGGGACGAACACTGAAGCTTTCTTT.

This clonotype came up a few times. The rearrangement links TRBV6-4 to TRBJ2-3, with 10 bases fitting TRBD2. Trimming removed 3 bases from V and 3 bases from J; junction bases left unmatched: 3. CDR3 length equals 15 residues. Germline-derived CDR1 and CDR2 are MRHNA and SNTAGT. CDR3 DNA sequence: TGTGCCAGCAGTGAGGCTAGCGGGAGTACAGATACGCAGTATTTT. Amino acid sequence: CASSEASGSTDTQYF.

This clonotype was recorded a few times. The V call is TRBV5-5, the J call TRBJ1-1; no firm D call. Germline V lookup: CDR1 SGHKS, CDR2 YYEKEE (reference sequence). V was shortened by 6 bases and J by 8 bases, with 17 bases between the two germline ends. CDR3 length equals 13 residues. CDR3 DNA: TGTGCCAGCACCCGTACGGGTTTCTTCGAAGCTTTCTTT. Residues: CASTRTGFFEAFF.

In this sample, this clonotype turned up a few times. V usage is TRBV28 and J usage is TRBJ2-2; tentatively, D is TRBD2 (6 bases). The CDR3 has 20 amino acids. V lost 2 bases and J lost 6, with 28 bases in between. Germline CDR1 MDHEN, CDR2 SYDVKM. The CDR3 sequence: CASSLLTQTELAGKAGELFF. The CDR3 nucleotides read TGTGCCAGCAGTTTACTGACTCAAACCGAACTAGCTGGTAAAGCCGGGGAGCTGTTTTTT.

In its sample, this clonotype was seen many times. The V call is TRBV29-1, the J call TRBJ2-7, with D unclear. Between the trimmed V and J ends, which lost 1 base and 3 bases, there was a span of 7 bases. The CDR3 is 12 residues long. Germline assignment: CDR1 SQVTM and CDR2 ANQGSEA. CDR3 in amino acids: CSVEGYSYEQYF. In nucleotides, the CDR3 is TGCAGCGTTGAAGGTTACAGCTACGAGCAGTACTTC.

The chain is built from TRBV11-3 and TRBJ1-4, with no clear D. The ends were cut back, 5 bases at V and 0 bases at J, with 10 bases in the middle. CDR3 size: 15 residues. Per germline, CDR1 SGHNT and CDR2 YENEEA. CDR3 loop: CASSLTLATNEKLFF. The CDR3 DNA reads as TGTGCCAGCAGCCTAACTCTCGCAACTAATGAAAAACTGTTTTTT.

This clonotype was seen ten or more times. The chain combines TRBV28 with TRBJ2-7; possibly TRBD1 for D (5 bases). Germline lookup yields CDR1 MDHEN and CDR2 SYDVKM. The V end was cut by 6 bases, the J end by 3 bases, with 9 bases between. This CDR3 has 12 residues. The CDR3 nucleotides are TGTGCCAGCAGCCGCGACAGCTACGAGCAGTACTTC. Encoded protein: CASSRDSYEQYF.

The V gene is TRBV10-3, the J gene TRBJ1-2; TRBD1 matches 11 bases. This CDR3 spans 16 amino acids. Germline-derived CDR1 and CDR2 are ENHRY and SYGVKD. V lost 2 bases and J lost 0; bases outside the gene matches: 2. DNA for the CDR3: TGTGCCATCAGTGAGACGGACAGGGGGCCTAACTATGGCTACACCTTC. It encodes CAISETDRGPNYGYTF.

This clonotype was counted between two and nine times. This chain links TRBV18 with TRBJ1-5, with 12 bases identical to TRBD1. Germline assignment: CDR1 KGHSH and CDR2 LQKENI. V was pared by 5 bases and J by 8 bases, with 7 bases of the junction left unmatched. CDR3 length: 15 amino acids. The chain's CDR3 is CASSSPGQGAKPQHF. The CDR3 nucleotides read TGTGCCAGCTCATCTCCGGGACAGGGGGCGAAGCCCCAGCATTTT.

This clonotype has more than one count but fewer than ten. This rearrangement joins TRBV7-8 to TRBJ1-2, with 7 nucleotides matching TRBD1. V lost 5 bases and J lost 2; bases outside the gene matches: 5. The V gene's germline CDR1 is SGHVS and CDR2 FQNEAQ. The CDR3 is 14 residues long. The CDR3 loop is CASSRGTANYGYTF. The DNA for the CDR3 is TGTGCCAGCAGCCGCGGGACAGCCAACTATGGCTACACCTTC.

Remarks on this clonotype: At one end, the junction sequence differs from germline, possibly due to a read error. The rearrangement joins TRBV4-3 to TRBJ2-3, with D possibly TRBD2 on 6 matching bases. This CDR3 has 16 residues. CDR1 and CDR2 (germline): LGHNA, YSLEER. The CDR3 here is CVSSQDAWGGTDTQYF. The CDR3 DNA sequence: TGCGTCAGCAGCCAAGATGCCTGGGGGGGCACAGATACGCAGTATTTT.

This clonotype has more than one count but fewer than ten. The chain couples TRBV7-2 to TRBJ1-1; 7 bases are shared with TRBD1. Per germline, CDR1 SGHTA and CDR2 FQGNSA. This CDR3 contains 15 residues. Trimming took 0 bases from V and 1 from J; bases not matched to a gene: 2. The chain's CDR3 is CASSLARGGNTEAFF. For the CDR3, the DNA is TGTGCCAGCAGCTTAGCCAGGGGGGGGAACACTGAAGCTTTCTTT.

This chain joins TRBV20-1 and TRBJ2-7; D is perhaps TRBD2 (5 bases). The CDR3 loop spans 12 amino acids. Germline-derived CDR1 and CDR2 are DFQATT and SNEGSKA (reference sequence). The germline V and J ends were trimmed by 3 bases and 2 bases, with 8 bases remaining between them. CDR3 in amino acids: CSARDSAYEQYF. The CDR3 DNA reads as TGCAGTGCTAGGGACTCAGCCTACGAGCAGTACTTC.

V usage is TRBV20-1 and J usage is TRBJ2-3; 9 bases fit TRBD2. The CDR3 consists of 15 residues. Trimming took 3 bases from V and 4 from J; bases not matched to a gene: 8. Germline values: CDR1 DFQATT, CDR2 SNEGSKA (reference sequence). The CDR3 loop reads CSASYRGLAADTQYF. In DNA form, the CDR3 reads TGCAGTGCTAGCTATCGGGGACTAGCCGCAGATACGCAGTATTTT.